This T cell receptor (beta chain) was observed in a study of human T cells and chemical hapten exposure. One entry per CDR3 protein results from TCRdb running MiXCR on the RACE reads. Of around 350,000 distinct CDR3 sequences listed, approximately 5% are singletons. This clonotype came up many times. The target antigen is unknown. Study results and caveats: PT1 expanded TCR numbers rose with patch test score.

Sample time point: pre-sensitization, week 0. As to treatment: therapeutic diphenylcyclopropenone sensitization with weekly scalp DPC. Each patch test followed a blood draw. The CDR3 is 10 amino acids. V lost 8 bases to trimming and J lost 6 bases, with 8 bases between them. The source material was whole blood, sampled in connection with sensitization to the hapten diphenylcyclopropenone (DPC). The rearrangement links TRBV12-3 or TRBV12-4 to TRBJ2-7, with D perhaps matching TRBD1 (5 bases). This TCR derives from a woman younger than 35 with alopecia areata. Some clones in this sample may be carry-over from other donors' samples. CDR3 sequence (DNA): TGTGCCAGCGGGGCCCTCGAGCAGTACTTC. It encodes CASGALEQYF.